This is a list of T cell receptor beta chains from one sample in a study of blood T cell repertoires in COVID-19. Generated by immunoSEQ multiplex PCR, the TCRdb table keeps only in-frame clones and is missing some. The sample shows fewer than 70,000 clones, 84% of them seen only once. The sample consisted of peripheral blood. These receptors were obtained from a woman in her sixties with acute or convalescent COVID-19. Both conserved end residues are part of each CDR3.

>TRBJ1-1|TRBV4-1
CASSQVADRGMAFF
>TRBJ1-4|TRBV19
CASSIWSQGARKLFF
>TRBJ1-4|TRBV5-1
CASRGQGAEKLFF
>TRBJ1-3|TRBV19
CASSSVSSGNTIYF
>TRBJ2-3|TRBV5-1
CASSAGQVPTDTQYF
>TRBJ1-1|TRBV10-1
CASSDNMNTEAFF
>TRBJ2-2|TRBV5-1
CASSSKNTGELFF
>TRBJ1-2|TRBV19
CASSLPVTILPYGYTF
>TRBJ1-1|TRBV29-1
CSVEGYGQGNTEAFF
>TRBJ1-1|TRBV12-3/TRBV12-4
CASSFDRYTEAFF
>TRBJ2-3|TRBV10-3
CAISDGTSGGGTDTQYF
>TRBJ2-1|TRBV19
CASSRRRGGTHGEQFF
>TRBJ2-5|TRBV3-1/TRBV3-2
CASSQNAGGVETQYF
>TRBJ2-5|TRBV5-6
CASSLSLAGGQETQYF
>TRBJ1-1|TRBV9
CASSVGRLTEAFF
>TRBJ2-3|TRBV14
CASSDRIGADTQYF
>TRBJ1-1|TRBV12-5
CASERGGGVRAEAFF
>TRBJ1-5|TRBV5-6
CASNTQGDFNSNQPQHF
>TRBJ1-1|TRBV6-5
CASSYSSTEAFF
>TRBJ2-1|TRBV19
CASSTTGWNEQFF
>TRBJ1-6|TRBV7-6
CASSIRQGDSPLHF
>TRBJ1-4|TRBV7-6
CASSRTRTWNEKLFF
>TRBJ1-2|TRBV18
CASSLQPAAANYGYTF
>TRBJ1-5|TRBV19
CASSIRGGFGNQPQHF
>TRBJ1-1|TRBV19
CASSRRMGTGPLNTEAFF
>TRBJ2-1|TRBV27
CASSLDGGYNEQFF
>TRBJ1-2|TRBV5-1
CASSSLDRDAVYGYTF
>TRBJ2-1|TRBV7-8
CASSFKGDNSYNEQFF
>TRBJ2-5|TRBV2
CASSGNYQGGETQYF